The rows below give T cell receptor beta chains drawn from one sample of a study of immune evolution from preneoplasia to lung adenocarcinoma. The protocol was immunoSEQ multiplex PCR, while the TCRdb copy is restricted to in-frame clones and leaves out a portion. The sample holds over 3,000 clones, 65% to 85% seen once. Material for sequencing was FFPE adjacent normal lung tissue. The receptors were sampled from a person aged 70 to 85 with lung adenocarcinoma. The CDR3 runs from the conserved cysteine through the conserved F or W. A D gene is named only where the DNA matches it firmly. Rows may omit the clone size; those that give it use once, few, many or a size class.

clone_size	cdr3_length	d_call	v_call	j_call	cdr3_nt	cdr3_aa
NA	15	TRBD2	TRBV5-4	TRBJ2-5	TGTGCCAGCAGCTTGCGGACGGGACTAGGGGAGACCCAGTACTTC	CASSLRTGLGETQYF
NA	10	TRBD1	TRBV20-1	TRBJ1-1	TGCAGTGCCAGGACAGGGAAAGCTTTCTTT	CSARTGKAFF
NA	15	TRBD2	TRBV4-1	TRBJ2-7	TGCGCCAGCAGCCAAGATCTTGCGGGGGCCTACGAGCAGTACTTC	CASSQDLAGAYEQYF
NA	16	TRBD2	TRBV7-2	TRBJ2-1	TGTGCCAGCAGCTTAGGACTAGCGGGAGTAGTAGATGAGCAGTTCTTC	CASSLGLAGVVDEQFF
NA	18	TRBD1	TRBV19	TRBJ1-5	TGTGCCAGTAGTAGCTCCCGGGACAGGGGGACGTCGGGTCAGCCCCAGCATTTT	CASSSSRDRGTSGQPQHF
few	14	TRBD1	TRBV6-1	TRBJ1-5	TGTGCCAGCAGCGGGACAGGGTCCAATCAGCCCCAGCATTTT	CASSGTGSNQPQHF
NA	15	NA	TRBV5-1	TRBJ2-7	TGCGCCAGCAGCTTGGTTGGACTTTCCTCCTACGAGCAGTACTTC	CASSLVGLSSYEQYF
few	16	NA	TRBV30	TRBJ2-2	TGTGCCTGGAGTATGAACTGGGGTCGGGACACCGGGGAGCTGTTTTTT	CAWSMNWGRDTGELFF
NA	16	TRBD2	TRBV7-7	TRBJ2-7	TGTGCTAGCAGCGAGACTGGACTAGCGGGAGGTGGCGAGCAGTACTTC	CASSETGLAGGGEQYF
NA	15	NA	TRBV30	TRBJ2-7	TGTGCCTGGAGCGGACCGGGACTGGGGGACTACGAGCAGTACTTC	CAWSGPGLGDYEQYF
NA	14	NA	TRBV19	TRBJ1-5	TGTGCCAGTAGGGGCCAATATAGCAATCAGCCCCAGCATTTT	CASRGQYSNQPQHF
NA	16	NA	TRBV19	TRBJ1-5	TGTGCCAGTAGCCTCGACGGCCCCCCTAGCAATCAGCCCCAGCATTTT	CASSLDGPPSNQPQHF
NA	15	TRBD2	TRBV28	TRBJ2-7	TGTGCCAGCAGTTCTAGGGGGGCGGGAGGGTACGAGCAGTACTTC	CASSSRGAGGYEQYF
NA	18	TRBD1	TRBV5-4	TRBJ1-1	TGTGCCAGCAGCTCCTGGACAGGCCGGGGGGTTGTGGACACTGAAGCTTTCTTT	CASSSWTGRGVVDTEAFF
NA	16	NA	TRBV28	TRBJ2-7	TGTGCCAGCAGTTCCTCCTTCATAACCCCCCGTTACGAGCAGTACTTC	CASSSSFITPRYEQYF
NA	17	TRBD1	TRBV5-8	TRBJ2-6	TGTGCCAGCAGCTCGGGACAGGGGGCTGGTGGGGCCAACGTCCTGACTTTC	CASSSGQGAGGANVLTF
NA	12	NA	TRBV19	TRBJ2-1	TGTGCCAGTACCGCCTCCTACAATGAGCAGTTCTTC	CASTASYNEQFF
NA	15	NA	TRBV30	TRBJ1-4	TGTGCCTGGAGTGTTCGGTCTGCAACTAATGAAAAACTGTTTTTT	CAWSVRSATNEKLFF
NA	12	NA	TRBV25-1	TRBJ1-2	TGTGCCAGCAGTGACCGGACAAGCGGCTACACCTTC	CASSDRTSGYTF
NA	12	TRBD1	TRBV29-1	TRBJ2-7	TGCAGCGTCACAGGGGACTCCTACGAGCAGTACTTC	CSVTGDSYEQYF
NA	15	NA	TRBV5-5	TRBJ2-1	TGTGCCAGCAGCTTGGCGCCCTCGAGGGCCAATGAGCAGTTCTTC	CASSLAPSRANEQFF
NA	12	NA	TRBV19	TRBJ1-1	TGTGCCAGTAGTATTTCCCCGCGAGAAGCTTTCTTT	CASSISPREAFF